The clone carrying this T cell receptor (beta chain) was observed a few times. Its antigen is not known. The sample originates from a study of quantifying T cell responses using KT2 cells. Across the whole study: RNA was reverse transcribed with TCR alpha and beta constant-region primers. General study results and limits: KT2 sequences were detected down to about one KT2 cell per 100,000 PBMC.

Each cDNA got a UMI-containing oligo ligated at its 3' end. An equimolar mix of RC1.1 and RC1.2 primed the beta chain across TRBC1 and TRBC2. In TCRdb, the UMI-ligation and nested PCR reads were re-called with MiXCR into one record per CDR3 protein. The data show approximately 60,000 distinct CDR3 sequences, with approximately 13% seen just once and 9.4% held by the top ten. The sequenced sample was PBMCs spiked with cells of the T cell clone KT2. This receptor was obtained from a human donor.

As DNA, the CDR3 is TGTGCCTGTCGGACTAGCGGGGGGCTAGCCAAAAACATTCAGTACTTC. Its translation: CACRTSGGLAKNIQYF. The chain joins TRBV2 to TRBJ2-4, with 14 bases that match TRBD2. This CDR3 region has 16 residues. In germline, CDR1 is SNHLY, CDR2 FYNNEI. V was pared by 11 bases and J by 0 bases, with 6 bases of the junction left unmatched.